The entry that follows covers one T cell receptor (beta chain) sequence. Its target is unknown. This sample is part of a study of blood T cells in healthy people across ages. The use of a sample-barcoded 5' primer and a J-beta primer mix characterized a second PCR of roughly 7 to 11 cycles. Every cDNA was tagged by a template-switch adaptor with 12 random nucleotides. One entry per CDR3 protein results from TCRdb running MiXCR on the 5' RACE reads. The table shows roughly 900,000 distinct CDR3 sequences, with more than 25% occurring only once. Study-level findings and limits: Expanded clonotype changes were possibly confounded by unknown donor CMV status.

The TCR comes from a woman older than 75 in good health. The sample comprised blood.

The CDR3 is CASSDSGRGGNNEQYF. CDR3 bases: TGTGCCAGCAGTGACTCCGGGCGGGGGGGGAACAATGAGCAGTACTTC. J is TRBJ2-5 and V is TRBV6-4; 9 bases are a match to TRBD2. J lost 11 bases, V lost 0 bases, and 13 bases had no gene match. This CDR3 contains 16 residues. Germline CDR1 reads MRHNA; CDR2 reads SNTAGT.